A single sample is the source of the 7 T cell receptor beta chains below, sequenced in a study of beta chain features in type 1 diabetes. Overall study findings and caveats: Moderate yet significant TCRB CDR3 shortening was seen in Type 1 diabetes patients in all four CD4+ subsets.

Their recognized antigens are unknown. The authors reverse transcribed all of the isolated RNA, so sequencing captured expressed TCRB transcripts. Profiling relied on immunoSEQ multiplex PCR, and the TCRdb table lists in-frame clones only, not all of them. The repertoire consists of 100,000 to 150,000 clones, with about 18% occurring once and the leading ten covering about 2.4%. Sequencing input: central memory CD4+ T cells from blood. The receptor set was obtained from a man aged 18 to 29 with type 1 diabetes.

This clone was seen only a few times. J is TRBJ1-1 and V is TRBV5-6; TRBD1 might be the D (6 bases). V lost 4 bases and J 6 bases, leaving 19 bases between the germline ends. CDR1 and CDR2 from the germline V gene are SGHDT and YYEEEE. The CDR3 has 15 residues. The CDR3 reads CASSGGWFSDPEAFF. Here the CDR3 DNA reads TGTGCCAGCAGCGGGGGCTGGTTTTCGGACCCTGAAGCTTTCTTT.

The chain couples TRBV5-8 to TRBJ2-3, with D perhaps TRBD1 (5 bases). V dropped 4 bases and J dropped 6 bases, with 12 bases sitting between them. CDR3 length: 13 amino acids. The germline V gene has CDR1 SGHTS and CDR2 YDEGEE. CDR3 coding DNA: TGTGCCAGCAGCCGGACAATTCCGGATACGCAGTATTTT. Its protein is CASSRTIPDTQYF.

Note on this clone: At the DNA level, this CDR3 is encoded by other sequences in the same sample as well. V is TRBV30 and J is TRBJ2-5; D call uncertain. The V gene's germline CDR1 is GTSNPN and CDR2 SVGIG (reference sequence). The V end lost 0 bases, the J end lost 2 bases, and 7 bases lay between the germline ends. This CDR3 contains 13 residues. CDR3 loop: CAWSVRRQETQYF. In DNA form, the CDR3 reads TGTGCCTGGAGTGTACGCCGGCAAGAGACCCAGTACTTC.

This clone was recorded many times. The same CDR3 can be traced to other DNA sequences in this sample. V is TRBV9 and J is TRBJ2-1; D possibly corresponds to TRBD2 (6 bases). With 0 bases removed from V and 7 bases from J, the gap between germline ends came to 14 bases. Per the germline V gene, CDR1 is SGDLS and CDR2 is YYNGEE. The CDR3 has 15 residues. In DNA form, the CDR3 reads TGTGCCAGCAGCGTAGCACTAGCTGGGGGGAATGAGCAGTTCTTC. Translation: CASSVALAGGNEQFF.

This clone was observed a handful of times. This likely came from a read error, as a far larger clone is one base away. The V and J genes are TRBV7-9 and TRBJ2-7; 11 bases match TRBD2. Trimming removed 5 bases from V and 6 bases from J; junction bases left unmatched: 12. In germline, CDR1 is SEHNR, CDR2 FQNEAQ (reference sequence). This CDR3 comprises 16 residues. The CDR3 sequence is CASSVSGTSGSLEQYF. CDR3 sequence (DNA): TGTGCCAGCAGCGTATCCGGGACTAGCGGCTCCCTCGAGCAGTACTTC.

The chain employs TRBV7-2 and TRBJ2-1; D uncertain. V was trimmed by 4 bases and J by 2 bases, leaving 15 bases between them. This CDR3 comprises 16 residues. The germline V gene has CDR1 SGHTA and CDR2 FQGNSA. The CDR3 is CASSSTPEWAYNEQFF. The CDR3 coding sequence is TGTGCCAGCAGCTCAACCCCAGAGTGGGCCTACAATGAGCAGTTCTTC.

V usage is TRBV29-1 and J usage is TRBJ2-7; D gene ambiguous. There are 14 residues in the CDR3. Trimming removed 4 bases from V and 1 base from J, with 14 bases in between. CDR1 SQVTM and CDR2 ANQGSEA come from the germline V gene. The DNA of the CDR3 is TGCAGCGTTGCGGGCAGCCAACGTTCCTACGAGCAGTACTTC. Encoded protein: CSVAGSQRSYEQYF.